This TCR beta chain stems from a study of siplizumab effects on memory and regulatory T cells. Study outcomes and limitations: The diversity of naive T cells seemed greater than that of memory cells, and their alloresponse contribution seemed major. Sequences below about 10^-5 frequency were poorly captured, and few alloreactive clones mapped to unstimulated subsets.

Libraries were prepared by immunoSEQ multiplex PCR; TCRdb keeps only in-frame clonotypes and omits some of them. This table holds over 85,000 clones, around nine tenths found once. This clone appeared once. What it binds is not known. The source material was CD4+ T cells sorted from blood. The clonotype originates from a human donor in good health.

CDR3 DNA sequence: TGTGCCAGCAGCGTAGCCGTTGGAATGGGGGCTGGCTACACCTTC. Translated, it gives CASSVAVGMGAGYTF. The chain links TRBV9 to TRBJ1-2; D is possibly TRBD1 (6 bases). This CDR3 has 15 residues. In germline, CDR1 is SGDLS, CDR2 YYNGEE. V lost 0 bases and J 7 bases, leaving 16 bases between the germline ends.